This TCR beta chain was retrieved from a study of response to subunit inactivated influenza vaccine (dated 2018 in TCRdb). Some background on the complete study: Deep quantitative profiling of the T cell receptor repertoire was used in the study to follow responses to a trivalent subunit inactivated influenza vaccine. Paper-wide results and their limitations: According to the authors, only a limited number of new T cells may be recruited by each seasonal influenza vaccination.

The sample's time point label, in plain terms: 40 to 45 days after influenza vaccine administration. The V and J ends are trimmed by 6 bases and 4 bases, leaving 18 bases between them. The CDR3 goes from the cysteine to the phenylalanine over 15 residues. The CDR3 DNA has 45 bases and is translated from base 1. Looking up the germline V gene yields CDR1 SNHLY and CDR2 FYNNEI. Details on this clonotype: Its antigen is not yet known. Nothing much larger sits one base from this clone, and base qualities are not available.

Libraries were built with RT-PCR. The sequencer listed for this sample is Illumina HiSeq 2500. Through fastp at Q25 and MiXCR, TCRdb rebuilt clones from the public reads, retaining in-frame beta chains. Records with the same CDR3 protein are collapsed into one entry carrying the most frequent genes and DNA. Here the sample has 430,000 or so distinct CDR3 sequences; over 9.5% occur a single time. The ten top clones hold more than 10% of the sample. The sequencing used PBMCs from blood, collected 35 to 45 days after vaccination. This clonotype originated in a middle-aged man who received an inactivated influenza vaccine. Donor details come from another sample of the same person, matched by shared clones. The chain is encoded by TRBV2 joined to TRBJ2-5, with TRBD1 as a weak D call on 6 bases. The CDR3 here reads CASRAQGAPGETQYF. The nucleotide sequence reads TGTGCCAGCAGGGCACAGGGTGCGCCTGGAGAGACCCAGTACTTC.